One and the same sample provided the 23 T cell receptor beta chains below, sequenced in a study of T cells in localized non-small cell lung cancer. The data were produced by immunoSEQ multiplex PCR, yet TCRdb's version contains in-frame clones alone and is incomplete. The sample has 40,000 to 60,000 clones; 80% to 85% are singletons. The source was peripheral blood mononuclear cells, collected before any cancer treatment. These receptors came from a man aged 40-75 years with stage III lung adenocarcinoma.

This chain links TRBV6-6 with TRBJ1-5, with D possibly TRBD1 on 6 matching bases. The CDR3 sequence is 14 residues long. Trimming cost V 2 bases and J 7 bases, with 12 bases left between them. Germline V lookup: CDR1 MNHNY, CDR2 SVGAGI (reference sequence). DNA of the CDR3: TGTGCCAGCAGTTACGGGGGGGCCTGGCAGCCCCAGCATTTT. Its translation: CASSYGGAWQPQHF.

The V call is TRBV6-1, the J call TRBJ1-4, with no clear D. CDR1 and CDR2 from the germline V gene are MNHNS and SASEGT. V lost 11 bases to trimming and J lost 7 bases, with 8 bases between them. The CDR3 spans 10 residues. CDR3 in DNA: TGTGCCGGAGCTGTTGAAAAACTGTTTTTT. Residues: CAGAVEKLFF.

The chain employs TRBV18 and TRBJ2-7; 8 bases are shared with TRBD1. Germline V CDR1 and CDR2: KGHSH, LQKENI. J gave up 3 bases and V 2 bases, and 9 bases lay outside the gene matches. The CDR3 extends over 16 amino acids. CDR3 nucleotides: TGTGCCAGCTCACCAAACTATGGGACAGGAGACTACGAGCAGTACTTC. This translates into CASSPNYGTGDYEQYF.

The CDR3 coding sequence is TGTGCCTGGAGTGCCCCCGACAGGGGCTCCTACGAGCAGTACTTC. It codes for CAWSAPDRGSYEQYF. The chain has TRBV30 and TRBJ2-7; 8 positions agree with TRBD1. This CDR3 is 15 amino acids long. V gave up 1 base and J gave up 0 bases; unmatched junction bases: 5. Germline CDR1 GTSNPN, CDR2 SVGIG (reference sequence).

The chain links TRBV27 to TRBJ2-3; D gene unclear. The germline V and J ends were trimmed by 8 bases and 10 bases, with 25 bases remaining between them. The length of the CDR3 is 15 residues. The germline V gene encodes CDR1 MNHEY and CDR2 SMNVEV (reference sequence). The CDR3 DNA follows: TGTGCCAGCGGGGTCCACCAACTCCTTGCCAGTTCGCAGTATTTT. Amino acids: CASGVHQLLASSQYF.

This chain joins TRBV29-1 and TRBJ2-6; 8 bases map to TRBD1. Germline V CDR1 and CDR2: SQVTM, ANQGSEA. The CDR3 covers 15 residues. V dropped 6 bases and J dropped 10; count of bases not matched to a gene: 14. The CDR3 DNA sequence: TGCAGCGTAGACGAGACAGGGGCCCGTGGGAACGTCCTGACTTTC. Protein product: CSVDETGARGNVLTF.

The rearrangement uses TRBV2 and TRBJ2-7, with 7 bases fitting TRBD1. This CDR3 has 16 amino acids. Per the germline V gene, CDR1 is SNHLY and CDR2 is FYNNEI. With 4 bases clipped from V and 4 bases from J, the junction kept 13 bases outside the gene matches. CDR3 sequence reads: CASSAREGGEGYEQYF. CDR3 nucleotide sequence: TGTGCCAGCAGTGCGAGGGAAGGGGGCGAGGGATACGAGCAGTACTTC. The whole variable domain, filled in from reference TRBV2 and TRBJ2-7, reads EPEVTQTPSHQVTQMGQEVILRCVPISNHLYFYWYRQILGQKVEFLVSFYNNEISEKSEIFDDQFSVERPDGSNFTLKIRSTKLEDSAMYFCASSAREGGEGYEQYFGPGTRLTVT.

The CDR3 DNA is TGTGCCAGCAGTGTTGGTCGAGGGGGCGGGGTCGCCGGGGCCAACGTCCTGACTTTC. Encoded protein: CASSVGRGGGVAGANVLTF. The rearrangement joins TRBV2 to TRBJ2-6; D may be TRBD1 (7 bases). Germline V CDR1 and CDR2: SNHLY, FYNNEI. The CDR3 has 19 residues. V was pared by 4 bases and J by 4 bases, with 23 bases between.

The CDR3 sequence is CASSLGRQGLGNEQFF. In DNA, the CDR3 is TGTGCCAGCAGCTTAGGTAGGCAGGGTCTAGGGAATGAGCAGTTCTTC. The gene calls are TRBV11-2 and TRBJ2-1, with a weak D call TRBD1 (5 bases). CDR3 length: 16 residues. CDR1 is SGHAT, CDR2 FQNNGV, per germline. V was trimmed by 1 base and J by 7 bases, leaving 17 bases between them.

The genes are TRBV2 and TRBJ2-4; D is unclear. The CDR3 length is 11 residues. Germline CDR1 reads SNHLY; CDR2 reads FYNNEI. V lost 8 bases to trimming and J lost 11 bases, with 13 bases between them. The CDR3 sequence is CASSPEKLQYF. Written as DNA, the CDR3 is TGTGCCAGCTCCCCCGAGAAACTTCAGTACTTC.

The chain combines TRBV5-4 with TRBJ2-2; D unclear. This CDR3 is 15 amino acids long. Germline V gene data show CDR1 as SGHNT and CDR2 as YYREEE (reference sequence). V dropped 4 bases and J dropped 7 bases, with 17 bases sitting between them. The CDR3 loop reads CASSPEPAVGGELFF. As DNA, the CDR3 is TGTGCCAGCAGCCCCGAGCCCGCGGTTGGCGGGGAGCTGTTTTTT.

The J gene is TRBJ2-5, the V gene TRBV25-1, with D possibly TRBD1 on 6 matching bases. CDR1 and CDR2 (germline): MGHDK, SYGVNS. CDR3 length: 13 amino acids. V lost 4 bases and J lost 6, with 12 bases in between. The CDR3 nucleotides read TGTGCCAGCAGTGGCAAGGGGGTTCAGACCCAGTACTTC. Amino acids: CASSGKGVQTQYF.

This clone came up a few times. V usage is TRBV5-6 and J usage is TRBJ1-6; the match to TRBD1 covers 7 bases. Germline V lookup: CDR1 SGHDT, CDR2 YYEEEE. After removal of 4 bases from V and 10 bases from J, the junction contained 11 bases not matched to a gene. The CDR3 length is 15 residues. The CDR3 region is CASSGMTGPGSPLHF. In nucleotides, the CDR3 is TGTGCCAGCAGCGGTATGACAGGGCCGGGATCACCCCTCCACTTT.

The chain has TRBV11-2 and TRBJ2-5; a possible D gene is TRBD1 (6 bases). This CDR3 contains 14 residues. V was cut by 5 bases and J by 4 bases, with 14 bases left in between. Germline CDR1 and CDR2: SGHAT and FQNNGV. The CDR3 sequence: CASSLRQVGETQYF. In DNA, the CDR3 is TGTGCCAGCAGCCTCCGACAGGTCGGAGAGACCCAGTACTTC.

The chain has TRBV13 and TRBJ2-1, with D uncertain. The CDR3 totals 18 residues. Trimming took off 5 bases at V and 1 base at J, with 21 bases between the two ends. Germline V lookup: CDR1 PRHDT, CDR2 FYEKMQ (reference sequence). CDR3 residues: CASSPEPLTPGSYNEQFF. The CDR3 DNA sequence: TGTGCCAGCAGCCCAGAACCGTTGACTCCCGGGTCCTACAATGAGCAGTTCTTC.

J is TRBJ2-2 and V is TRBV21-1; the D call TRBD1 from the table was never checked on the DNA. TRBV21-1 is classified as a pseudogene. CDR3 size: 16 residues. Here the CDR3 reads CASSKGGTGVTGELFF. The CDR3 nucleotides are TGTGCCAGCAGCAAAGGGGGGACAGGGGTGACCGGGGAGCTGTTTTTT.

The chain carries TRBV5-1 and TRBJ2-5; no definite D call. The CDR3 is 15 amino acids. V gave up 0 bases and J gave up 2 bases, with 11 bases separating them. Germline loops: CDR1 SGHRS, CDR2 YFSETQ. This CDR3 reads CASSLAGTPQETQYF. The CDR3 DNA reads TGCGCCAGCAGCTTGGCAGGCACACCGCAAGAGACCCAGTACTTC.

This clone was detected a few times. DNA for the CDR3: TGTGCCAGCAGCCAAGAGTCCACTAGGGAAAGCTCCTACGAGCAGTACTTC. Translating it yields CASSQESTRESSYEQYF. The rearrangement uses TRBV4-2 and TRBJ2-7, with D tentatively TRBD2 (5 bases). The CDR3 sequence is 17 residues long. Trimming cost V 0 bases and J 0 bases, with 15 bases left between them. Germline CDR1 LGHNA, CDR2 YNFKEQ.

The gene calls are TRBV6-1 and TRBJ2-7; 7 nucleotides align to TRBD2. CDR1 and CDR2 (germline): MNHNS, SASEGT. The CDR3 has 14 residues. V gave up 5 bases and J gave up 0 bases; unmatched junction bases: 4. CDR3 in DNA: TGTGCCAGCAGTCCCAGCGGGATCTCCTACGAGCAGTACTTC. Translating gives CASSPSGISYEQYF.

The chain is built from TRBV2 and TRBJ2-3; no firm D call. Deletions cut 9 bases from V and 3 bases from J, with 16 bases between. CDR1 and CDR2 from the germline V gene are SNHLY and FYNNEI. CDR3 length: 14 amino acids. The CDR3: CARTRSLDTDTQYF. In nucleotides, the CDR3 is TGTGCCAGAACCCGCAGCCTAGATACAGATACGCAGTATTTT. Supplemented by reference TRBV2 and TRBJ2-3, the full variable domain reads EPEVTQTPSHQVTQMGQEVILRCVPISNHLYFYWYRQILGQKVEFLVSFYNNEISEKSEIFDDQFSVERPDGSNFTLKIRSTKLEDSAMYFCARTRSLDTDTQYFGPGTRLTVL.

This chain links TRBV2 with TRBJ1-2, with D maybe TRBD1 (6 bases). Between the trimmed V and J ends, which lost 8 bases and 2 bases, there was a span of 9 bases. This CDR3 contains 12 residues. Germline CDR1 is SNHLY and CDR2 is FYNNEI. CDR3 residues: CASGGGNYGYTF. The CDR3 region has the DNA TGTGCCAGCGGGGGCGGGAACTATGGCTACACCTTC.

The V and J genes are TRBV10-2 and TRBJ2-7; D might be TRBD2 (5 bases). The CDR3 consists of 16 residues. Trimming pared 3 bases from V and 2 bases from J, leaving 17 bases between. From germline, CDR1 is WSHSY and CDR2 SAAADI. This chain's CDR3 is CASSDPDYQDTYEQYF. The CDR3 nucleotides read TGCGCCAGCAGTGATCCTGACTACCAGGATACCTACGAGCAGTACTTC.

The chain has TRBV5-4 and TRBJ2-1, with unresolved D. Per germline, CDR1 SGHNT and CDR2 YYREEE (reference sequence). The CDR3 runs to 16 residues. The V and J ends lost 2 bases and 0 bases respectively, with 12 bases between them. CDR3 region: CASSFNGVGSYNEQFF. The CDR3 DNA sequence: TGTGCCAGCAGCTTCAACGGAGTGGGCTCCTACAATGAGCAGTTCTTC.